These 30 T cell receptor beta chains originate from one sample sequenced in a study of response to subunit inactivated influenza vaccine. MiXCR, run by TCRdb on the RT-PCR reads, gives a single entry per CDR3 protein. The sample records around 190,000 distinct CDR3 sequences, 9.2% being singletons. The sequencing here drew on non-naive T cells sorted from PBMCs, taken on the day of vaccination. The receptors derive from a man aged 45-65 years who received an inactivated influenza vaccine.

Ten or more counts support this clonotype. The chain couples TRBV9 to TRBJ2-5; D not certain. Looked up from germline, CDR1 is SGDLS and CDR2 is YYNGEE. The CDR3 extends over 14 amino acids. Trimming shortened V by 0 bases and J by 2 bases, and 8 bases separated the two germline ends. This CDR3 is CASSVGTIQETQYF. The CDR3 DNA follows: TGTGCCAGCAGCGTAGGTACTATTCAAGAGACCCAGTACTTC. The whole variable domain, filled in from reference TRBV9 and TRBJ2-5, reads DSGVTQTPKHLITATGQRVTLRCSPRSGDLSVYWYQQSLDQGLQFLIQYYNGEERAKGNILERFSAQQFPDLHSELNLSSLELGDSALYFCASSVGTIQETQYFGPGTRLLVL.

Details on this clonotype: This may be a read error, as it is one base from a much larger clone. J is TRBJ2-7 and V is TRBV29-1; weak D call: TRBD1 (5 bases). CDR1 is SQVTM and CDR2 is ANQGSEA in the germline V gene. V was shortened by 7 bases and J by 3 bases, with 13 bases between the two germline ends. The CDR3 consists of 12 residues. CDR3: CSARTGVYEQYF. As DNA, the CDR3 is TGCAGCGCTCGCACAGGAGTCTACGAGCAGTACTTC.

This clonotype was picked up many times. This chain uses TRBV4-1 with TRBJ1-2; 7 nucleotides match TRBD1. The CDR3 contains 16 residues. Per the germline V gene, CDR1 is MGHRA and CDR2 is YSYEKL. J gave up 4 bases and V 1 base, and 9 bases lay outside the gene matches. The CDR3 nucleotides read TGCGCCAGCAGCCAAGTTACCACAGGGGCGGGCTATGGCTACACCTTC. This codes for CASSQVTTGAGYGYTF.

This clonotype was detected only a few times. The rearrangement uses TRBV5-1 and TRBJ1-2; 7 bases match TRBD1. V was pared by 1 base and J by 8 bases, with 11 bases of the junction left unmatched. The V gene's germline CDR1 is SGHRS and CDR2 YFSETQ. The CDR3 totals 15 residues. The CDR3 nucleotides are TGCGCCAGCAGCTTGTCTCCGGGACAGCGGCGGGGCTACACCTTC. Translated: CASSLSPGQRRGYTF.

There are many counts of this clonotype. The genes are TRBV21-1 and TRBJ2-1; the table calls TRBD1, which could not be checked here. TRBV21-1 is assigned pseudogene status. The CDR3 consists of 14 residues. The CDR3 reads CASSKEAGGGRAFF. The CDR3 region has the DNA TGTGCCAGCAGCAAAGAAGCAGGGGGGGGACGGGCGTTCTTC.

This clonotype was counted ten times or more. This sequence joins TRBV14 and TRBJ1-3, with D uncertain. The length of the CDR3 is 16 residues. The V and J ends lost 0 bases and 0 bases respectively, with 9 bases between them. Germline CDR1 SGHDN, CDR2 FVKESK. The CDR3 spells CASSQDIPSSGNTIYF. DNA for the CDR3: TGTGCCAGCAGCCAAGATATCCCGTCCTCTGGAAACACCATATATTTT.

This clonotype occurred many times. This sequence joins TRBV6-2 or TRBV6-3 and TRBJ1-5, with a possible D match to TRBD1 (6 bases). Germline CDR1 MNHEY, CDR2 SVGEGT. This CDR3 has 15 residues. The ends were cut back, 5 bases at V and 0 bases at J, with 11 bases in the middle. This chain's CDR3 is CASSLTGNSNQPQHF. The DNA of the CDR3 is TGTGCCAGCAGTCTTACAGGGAATAGCAATCAGCCCCAGCATTTT.

The CDR3 loop reads CASSSHSGSADTQYF. The CDR3 bases are TGTGCCAGCAGTTCCCATAGCGGGAGCGCAGATACGCAGTATTTT. The genes are TRBV27 and TRBJ2-3; 9 bases line up with TRBD2. CDR3 length: 15 amino acids. V lost 4 bases and J lost 4; bases outside the gene matches: 6. Germline loops: CDR1 MNHEY, CDR2 SMNVEV (reference sequence).

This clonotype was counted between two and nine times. In nucleotides, the CDR3 is TGCGCCAGCAGACAAACACAGTCCGGGGGAGGGAACACTGAAGCTTTCTTT. Translation gives CASRQTQSGGGNTEAFF. The chain has TRBV4-1 and TRBJ1-1, with D possibly being TRBD1 (5 bases). V shed 6 bases and J shed 1 base, with 21 bases lying between them. The CDR3 contains 17 residues. Germline V CDR1 and CDR2: MGHRA, YSYEKL.

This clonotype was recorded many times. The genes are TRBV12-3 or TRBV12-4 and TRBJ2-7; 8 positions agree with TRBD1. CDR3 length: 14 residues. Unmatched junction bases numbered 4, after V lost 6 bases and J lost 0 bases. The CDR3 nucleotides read TGTGCCAGCAGCCCCGGACAGGGCTCCTACGAGCAGTACTTC. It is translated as CASSPGQGSYEQYF.

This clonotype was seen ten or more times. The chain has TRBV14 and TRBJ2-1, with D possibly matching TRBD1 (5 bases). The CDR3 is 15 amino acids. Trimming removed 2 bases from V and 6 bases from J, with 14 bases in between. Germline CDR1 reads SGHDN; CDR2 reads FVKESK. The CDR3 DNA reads TGTGCCAGCAGCCAAAGCTCCAGGGAAGGCAATGAGCAGTTCTTC. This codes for CASSQSSREGNEQFF.

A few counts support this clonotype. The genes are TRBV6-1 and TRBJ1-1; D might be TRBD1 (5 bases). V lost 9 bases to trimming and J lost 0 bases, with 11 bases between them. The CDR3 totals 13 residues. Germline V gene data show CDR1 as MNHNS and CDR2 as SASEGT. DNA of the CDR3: TGTGCCAGTGGGGGACGGTTGAACACTGAAGCTTTCTTT. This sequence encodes CASGGRLNTEAFF.

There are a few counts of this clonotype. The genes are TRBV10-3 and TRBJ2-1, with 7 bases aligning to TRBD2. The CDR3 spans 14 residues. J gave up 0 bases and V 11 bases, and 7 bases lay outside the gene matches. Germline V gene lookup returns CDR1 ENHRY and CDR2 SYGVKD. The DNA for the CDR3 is TGTGCCTCTACCCCTAGCGGCTCCTACAATGAGCAGTTCTTC. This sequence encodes CASTPSGSYNEQFF.

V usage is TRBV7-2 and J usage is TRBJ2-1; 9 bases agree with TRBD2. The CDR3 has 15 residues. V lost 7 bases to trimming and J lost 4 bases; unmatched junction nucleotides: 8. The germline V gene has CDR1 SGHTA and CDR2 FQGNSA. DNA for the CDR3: TGTGCCAGCACCGTGACTAGCGGAGAGTACAATGAGCAGTTCTTC. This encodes CASTVTSGEYNEQFF. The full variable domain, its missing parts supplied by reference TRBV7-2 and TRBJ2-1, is GAGVSQSPSNKVTEKGKDVELRCDPISGHTALYWYRQSLGQGLEFLIYFQGNSAPDKSGLPSDRFSAERTGGSVSTLTIQRTQQEDSAVYLCASTVTSGEYNEQFFGPGTRLTVL.

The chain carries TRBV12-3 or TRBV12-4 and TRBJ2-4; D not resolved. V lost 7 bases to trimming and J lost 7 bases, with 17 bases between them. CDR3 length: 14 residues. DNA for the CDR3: TGTGCCAGCACCCCCGGGCACCCCCAGAACATTCAGTACTTC. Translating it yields CASTPGHPQNIQYF.

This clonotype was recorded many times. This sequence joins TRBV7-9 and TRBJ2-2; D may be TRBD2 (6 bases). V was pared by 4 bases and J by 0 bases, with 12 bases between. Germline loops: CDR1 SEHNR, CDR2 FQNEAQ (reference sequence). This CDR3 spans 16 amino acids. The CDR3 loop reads CASSSGTPPNTGELFF. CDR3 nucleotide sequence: TGTGCCAGCAGCTCTGGGACTCCTCCGAACACCGGGGAGCTGTTTTTT.

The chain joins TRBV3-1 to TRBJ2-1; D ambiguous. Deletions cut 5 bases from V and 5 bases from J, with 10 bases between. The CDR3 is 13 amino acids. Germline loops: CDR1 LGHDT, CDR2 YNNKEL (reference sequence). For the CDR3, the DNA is TGTGCCAGCAGCTCCGGTTGGGACAATGAGCAGTTCTTC. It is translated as CASSSGWDNEQFF.

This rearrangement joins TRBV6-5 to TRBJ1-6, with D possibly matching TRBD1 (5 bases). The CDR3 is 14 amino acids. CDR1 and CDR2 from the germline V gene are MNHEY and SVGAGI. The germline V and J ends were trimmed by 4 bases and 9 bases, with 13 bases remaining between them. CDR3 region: CASSSRGGGSPLHF. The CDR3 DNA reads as TGTGCCAGCAGTTCAAGGGGAGGCGGTTCACCCCTCCACTTT.

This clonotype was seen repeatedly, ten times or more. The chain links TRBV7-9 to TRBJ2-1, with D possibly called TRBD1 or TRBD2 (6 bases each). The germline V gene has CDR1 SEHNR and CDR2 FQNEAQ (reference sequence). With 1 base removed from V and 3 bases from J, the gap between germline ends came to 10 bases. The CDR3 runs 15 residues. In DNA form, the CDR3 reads TGTGCCAGCAGCTTAGACGGGGGCGACTACAATGAGCAGTTCTTC. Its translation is CASSLDGGDYNEQFF.

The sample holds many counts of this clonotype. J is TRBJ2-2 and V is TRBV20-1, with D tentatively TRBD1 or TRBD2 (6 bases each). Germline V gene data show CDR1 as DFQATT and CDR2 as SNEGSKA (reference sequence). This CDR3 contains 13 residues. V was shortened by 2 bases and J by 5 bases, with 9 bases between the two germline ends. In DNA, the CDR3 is TGCAGTGCTAGAAAGGGGGGAACCGGGGAGCTGTTTTTT. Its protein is CSARKGGTGELFF.

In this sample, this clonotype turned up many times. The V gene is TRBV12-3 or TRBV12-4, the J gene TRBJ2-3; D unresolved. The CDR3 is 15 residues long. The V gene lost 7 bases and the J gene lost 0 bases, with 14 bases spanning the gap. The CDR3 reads CASTLSVGSTDTQYF. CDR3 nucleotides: TGTGCCAGCACCCTGTCGGTCGGAAGCACAGATACGCAGTATTTT.

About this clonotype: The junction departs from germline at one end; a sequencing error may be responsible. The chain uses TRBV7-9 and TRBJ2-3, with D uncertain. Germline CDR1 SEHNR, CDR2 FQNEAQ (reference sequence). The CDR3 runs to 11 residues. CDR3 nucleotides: TGTGCCAGCAGCTCCTCAGATACGCAGTCTTTT. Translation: CASSSSDTQSF.

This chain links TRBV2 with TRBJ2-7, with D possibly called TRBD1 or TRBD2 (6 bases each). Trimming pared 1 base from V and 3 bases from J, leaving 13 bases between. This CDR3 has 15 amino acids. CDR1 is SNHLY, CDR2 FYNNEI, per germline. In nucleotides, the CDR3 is TGTGCCAGCAGTGAAGTAGGGGGGCTGAGCTACGAGCAGTACTTC. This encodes CASSEVGGLSYEQYF.

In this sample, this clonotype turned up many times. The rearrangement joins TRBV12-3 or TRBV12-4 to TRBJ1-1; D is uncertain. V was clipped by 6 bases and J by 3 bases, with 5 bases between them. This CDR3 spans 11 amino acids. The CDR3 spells CASSQDTEAFF. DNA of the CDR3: TGTGCCAGCAGCCAGGACACTGAAGCTTTCTTT.

The CDR3 region is CASSQAGGGTVDTQYF. The CDR3 coding sequence is TGTGCCAGCAGCCAGGCAGGGGGCGGGACAGTCGATACGCAGTATTTT. J is TRBJ2-3 and V is TRBV4-2, with 8 bases that match TRBD1. J lost 6 bases, V lost 3 bases, and 11 bases had no gene match. Germline V CDR1 and CDR2: LGHNA, YNFKEQ. This CDR3 comprises 16 residues.

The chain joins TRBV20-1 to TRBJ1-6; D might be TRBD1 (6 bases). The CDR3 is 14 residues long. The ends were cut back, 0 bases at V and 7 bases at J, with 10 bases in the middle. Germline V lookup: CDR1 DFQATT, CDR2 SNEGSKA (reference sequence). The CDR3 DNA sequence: TGCAGTGCTAGAGATAACAGGGCGAATTCACCCCTCCACTTT. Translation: CSARDNRANSPLHF.

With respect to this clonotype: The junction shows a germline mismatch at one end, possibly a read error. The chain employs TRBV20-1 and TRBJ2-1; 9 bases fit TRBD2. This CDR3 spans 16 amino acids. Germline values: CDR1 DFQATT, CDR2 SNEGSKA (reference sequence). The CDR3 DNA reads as TGCAGTGCTAGAATCCCGGGACTAGCCTACCACAAAGAGCAGTTCTTC. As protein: CSARIPGLAYHKEQFF.

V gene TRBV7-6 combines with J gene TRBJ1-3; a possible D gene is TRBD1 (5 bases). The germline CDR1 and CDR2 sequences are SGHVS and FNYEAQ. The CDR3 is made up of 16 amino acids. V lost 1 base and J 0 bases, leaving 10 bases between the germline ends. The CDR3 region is CASSLGSQGSGNTIYF. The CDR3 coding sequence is TGTGCCAGCAGCTTAGGCTCTCAGGGCTCTGGAAACACCATATATTTT.

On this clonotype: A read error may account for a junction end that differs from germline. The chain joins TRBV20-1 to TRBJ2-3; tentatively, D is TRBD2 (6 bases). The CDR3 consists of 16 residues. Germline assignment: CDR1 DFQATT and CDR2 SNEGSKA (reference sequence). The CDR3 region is CCARSLTGAGTDTQYF. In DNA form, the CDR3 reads TGCTGTGCTAGATCTTTAACGGGAGCAGGCACAGATACGCAGTATTTT.

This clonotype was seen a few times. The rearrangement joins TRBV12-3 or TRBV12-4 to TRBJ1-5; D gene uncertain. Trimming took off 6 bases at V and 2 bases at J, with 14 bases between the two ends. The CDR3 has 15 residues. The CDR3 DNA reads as TGTGCCAGCAGCCTGCAGGAGGCGGGCAATCAGCCCCAGCATTTT. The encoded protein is CASSLQEAGNQPQHF.